The clone carrying this T cell receptor (beta chain) was seen ten or more times. These data come from a study of read filtering for tumor transcriptome and immune sequencing. Looking at the study overall: Per sample, TCR-region reads ranged about 4.05 to 10.27 million by IR-seq, about 85 to 1,400 by RNA-seq.

This library used approximately 370 ng RNA and molecular barcoded adaptors spanning alpha/delta and beta/gamma chains. Each CDR3 protein is one row after TCRdb ran MiXCR on the reads. Counted here are roughly 90,000 distinct CDR3 sequences, 20% to 25% occurring once; the ten biggest clones make up approximately 10%. Trimming pared 6 bases from V and 0 bases from J, leaving 5 bases between. The CDR3 covers 13 residues. Germline CDR1 is LGHDT and CDR2 is YNNKEL (reference sequence). Sample: a population of CD138-negative cells sorted from bone marrow. The chain links TRBV3-1 to TRBJ2-2; D is uncertain. The TCR sequence derives from a donor over 35 with multiple myeloma. CDR3 protein: CASRFANTGELFF. The CDR3 DNA follows: TGTGCCAGCAGATTCGCGAACACCGGGGAGCTGTTTTTT.